A single sample gave rise to the 12 T cell receptor beta chains below, sequenced in a study of CD8+ T cells in alopecia areata. Once sorted, CD4+ cells from four or five patients yielded CD25+CD127- cells. Extraction of RNA preceded its reverse transcription into cDNA, which served as the sequencing template. Sequencing used immunoSEQ multiplex PCR; TCRdb keeps in-frame clones, though not all of them. The table has around 19,000 clones, approximately 59% seen once. Sequenced input: CD4+ Tregs sorted from blood. Source of these receptors: a human donor with alopecia areata.

This sequence joins TRBV5-1 and TRBJ2-5; the D gene is possibly TRBD1 (5 bases). V lost 0 bases and J 5 bases, leaving 11 bases between the germline ends. From germline, CDR1 is SGHRS and CDR2 YFSETQ. The CDR3 is made up of 14 amino acids. The CDR3 loop is CASSLGRGLETQYF. The CDR3 DNA reads TGCGCCAGCAGCTTGGGAAGGGGTTTGGAGACCCAGTACTTC.

The J gene is TRBJ1-3, the V gene TRBV10-3; TRBD1 is a possible D gene (6 bases). Germline V gives CDR1 ENHRY, CDR2 SYGVKD. The CDR3 has 16 amino acids. V lost 7 bases and J 0 bases, leaving 16 bases between the germline ends. The CDR3 sequence: CAIKARDTYSGNTIYF. CDR3 sequence (DNA): TGTGCCATCAAAGCCCGGGACACCTACTCTGGAAACACCATATATTTT.

This chain connects TRBV7-8 to TRBJ2-1; D is uncertain. V was cut by 1 base and J by 4 bases, with 17 bases left in between. The CDR3 covers 17 residues. CDR1 is SGHVS, CDR2 FQNEAQ, per germline. CDR3 in DNA: TGTGCCAGCAGCTTAGTGGTAGGGCCACGAGGTTACAATGAGCAGTTCTTC. This codes for CASSLVVGPRGYNEQFF.

DNA of the CDR3: TGCGCCAGCAGCGGACTAGCGGGGGTTAATGAGCAGTTCTTC. It encodes CASSGLAGVNEQFF. The chain uses TRBV5-1 and TRBJ2-1, with 13 bases that match TRBD2. J lost 7 bases, V lost 4 bases, and 2 bases had no gene match. Germline CDR1 is SGHRS and CDR2 is YFSETQ. The CDR3 totals 14 residues.

This chain uses TRBV28 with TRBJ2-7; 7 bases align to TRBD2. Per germline, CDR1 MDHEN and CDR2 SYDVKM. This CDR3 contains 14 residues. The J segment lost 0 bases and the V segment lost 6 bases, leaving 5 bases of the junction unmatched. The CDR3 DNA reads as TGTGCCAGCAGAACTAGCGCCATCTCCTACGAGCAGTACTTC. It codes for CASRTSAISYEQYF.

DNA of the CDR3: TGTGCCAGCAGCAGTAGGGCCTTAAGCTCCTACGAGCAGTACTTC. It is translated as CASSSRALSSYEQYF. V usage is TRBV7-2 and J usage is TRBJ2-7; D remains ambiguous. Germline V lookup: CDR1 SGHTA, CDR2 FQGNSA. The CDR3 is 15 residues long. Trimming cost V 5 bases and J 0 bases, with 14 bases left between them.

Here the CDR3 reads CASHWGGSTDTQYF. In nucleotides, the CDR3 is TGTGCCAGCCACTGGGGCGGGAGCACAGATACGCAGTATTTT. V and J are TRBV7-8 and TRBJ2-3, with D perhaps matching TRBD1 or TRBD2 (5 bases each). V was trimmed by 8 bases and J by 0 bases, leaving 12 bases between them. The CDR3 sequence is 14 residues long. The germline V gene has CDR1 SGHVS and CDR2 FQNEAQ. Complete variable domain (other parts from reference TRBV7-8 and TRBJ2-3): GAGVSQSPRYKVAKRGQDVALRCDPISGHVSLFWYQQALGQGPEFLTYFQNEAQLDKSGLPSDRFFAERPEGSVSTLKIQRTQQEDSAVYLCASHWGGSTDTQYFGPGTRLTVL.

The chain couples TRBV30 to TRBJ1-2, with D possibly TRBD1 on 5 matching bases. Germline values: CDR1 GTSNPN, CDR2 SVGIG (reference sequence). Trimming took 3 bases from V and 8 from J, leaving 13 bases between them. The CDR3 is 12 residues long. The CDR3 nucleotides are TGTGCCTGGAGGGGTTATTCAGGGGGCTACACCTTC. This gives the protein CAWRGYSGGYTF.

This clone has just a few counts. This sequence joins TRBV7-9 and TRBJ1-2; D gene uncertain. The CDR3 is 11 amino acids. Germline V gene data show CDR1 as SEHNR and CDR2 as FQNEAQ (reference sequence). Trimming stripped 5 bases from V and 11 bases from J, with 12 bases between. CDR3 sequence: CASSADQRYTF. In DNA, the CDR3 is TGTGCCAGCAGCGCAGACCAGAGGTACACCTTC.

This clone is a singleton in its sample. The chain carries TRBV9 and TRBJ2-1, with TRBD1 identical over 8 bases. The germline V gene encodes CDR1 SGDLS and CDR2 YYNGEE. After removal of 7 bases from V and 10 bases from J, the junction contained 13 bases not matched to a gene. The CDR3 contains 14 residues. CDR3 in DNA: TGTGCCAGCGCGCTACAGACAGGGGCCCAGGAGCAGTTCTTC. It encodes CASALQTGAQEQFF.

This chain connects TRBV29-1 to TRBJ1-1; D possibly corresponds to TRBD1 (6 bases). CDR3 size: 12 residues. The ends were cut back, 7 bases at V and 8 bases at J, with 17 bases in the middle. In germline, CDR1 is SQVTM, CDR2 ANQGSEA. The CDR3 is CSALLLTGEAFF. The CDR3 coding sequence is TGCAGCGCCCTACTGCTCACAGGGGAAGCTTTCTTT. The full variable domain, its missing parts supplied by reference TRBV29-1 and TRBJ1-1, is SAVISQKPSRDICQRGTSLTIQCQVDSQVTMMFWYRQQPGQSLTLIATANQGSEATYESGFVIDKFPISRPNLTFSTLTVSNMSPEDSSIYLCSALLLTGEAFFGQGTRLTVV.

This clone has more than one count but fewer than ten. This chain links TRBV28 with TRBJ2-7, with D uncertain. The CDR3 length is 12 residues. Trimming removed 4 bases from V and 0 bases from J, with 4 bases in between. Germline V gene data show CDR1 as MDHEN and CDR2 as SYDVKM. The CDR3 bases are TGTGCCAGCAGTTACTACTCCTACGAGCAGTACTTC. Translated: CASSYYSYEQYF.